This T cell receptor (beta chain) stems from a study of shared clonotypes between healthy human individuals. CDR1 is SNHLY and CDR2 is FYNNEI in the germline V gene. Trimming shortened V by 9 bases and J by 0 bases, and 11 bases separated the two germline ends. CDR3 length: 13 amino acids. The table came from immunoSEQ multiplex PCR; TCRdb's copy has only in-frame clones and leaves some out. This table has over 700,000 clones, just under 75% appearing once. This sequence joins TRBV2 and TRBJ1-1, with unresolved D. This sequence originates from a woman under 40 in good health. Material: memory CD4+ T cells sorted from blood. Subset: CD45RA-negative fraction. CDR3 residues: CASSTSLNTEAFF. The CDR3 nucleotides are TGTGCCAGTTCGACCAGTTTGAACACTGAAGCTTTCTTT.